The rows below give T cell receptor beta chains drawn from one sample of a study of blood T cell repertoires in COVID-19. Sequencing was performed with immunoSEQ multiplex PCR; in TCRdb, only in-frame clones are kept and a portion is missing. The profile covers about 260,000 clones, with 75% to 90% appearing a single time and 0.87% taken by the ten largest. The source material was PBMCs or T cells enriched from blood (not recorded which). Receptor source: a man aged 45-60 years who had been exposed to COVID-19. Each CDR3 is given with its conserved first and last residue. Each record gives: clone size, D gene, J gene, V gene, CDR3 DNA, CDR3 protein. D genes are given only for firm matches. A clone size is listed for some rows: how often the clone was seen (once, few, many), or a class if it is expanded.

>NA|TRBD1|TRBJ2-5|TRBV29-1
TGCAGCGCCGGGACAGGGCAGGGAGAGACCCAGTACTTC
CSAGTGQGETQYF
>once|NA|TRBJ1-2|TRBV5-1
TGCGCCAGCAGCTTGACAGGGTCGGACTATGGCTACACCTTC
CASSLTGSDYGYTF
>NA|NA|TRBJ2-2|TRBV21-1
TGTGCCAGCAGCAAAGTCCGTCTGACGGGGGTATGGGCCACCGGGGAGCTGTTTTTT
CASSKVRLTGVWATGELFF
>NA|TRBD1|TRBJ1-5|TRBV28
TGTGCCAGCTCCCTCAGGACAGGGTCGGGCAATCAGCCCCAGCATTTT
CASSLRTGSGNQPQHF
>NA|NA|TRBJ2-3|TRBV29-1
TGCAGCGTTGGTCAGGGGATGACAGATACGCAGTATTTT
CSVGQGMTDTQYF
>NA|NA|TRBJ2-3|TRBV2
TGTGCCAGCAGTGAAGGTGGGACTACAGATACGCAGTATTTT
CASSEGGTTDTQYF
>NA|NA|TRBJ2-2|TRBV9
TGTGCCAGCAGCGTAGGGGAGGTAGGGACAGCGAACACCGGGGAGCTGTTTTTT
CASSVGEVGTANTGELFF
>NA|NA|TRBJ1-1|TRBV11-2
TGTGCCAGCAGCGGGGGCCTTTCGGTGAACACTGAAGCTTTCTTT
CASSGGLSVNTEAFF
>once|NA|TRBJ2-7|TRBV6-5
TGTGCCAGCGGGGAATTACGGGGGGCTCCCTACGAGCAGTACTTC
CASGELRGAPYEQYF
>NA|NA|TRBJ2-1|TRBV18
TGTGCCAGCTCAGGCCTTGGCGGTGGAAGCTCCTACAATGAGCAGTTCTTC
CASSGLGGGSSYNEQFF
>NA|NA|TRBJ1-2|TRBV3-1/TRBV3-2
TGTGCCAGCAGCCAGGGCCCGGGGGGGAGCTATGGCTACACCTTC
CASSQGPGGSYGYTF
>NA|NA|TRBJ1-4|TRBV27
TGTGCCAGCACTACACAGCTTTCTGAAAAACTGTTTTTT
CASTTQLSEKLFF
>NA|TRBD2|TRBJ2-5|TRBV3-1/TRBV3-2
TGTGCCAGCAGCCTCCGAGGACTAGCAAGGAGTGGTCAGACCCAGTACTTC
CASSLRGLARSGQTQYF
>NA|TRBD1|TRBJ1-1|TRBV5-1
TGCGCCAGCAGCTTGAGGCAGGGGGCATCCACTGAAGCTTTCTTT
CASSLRQGASTEAFF
>NA|TRBD1|TRBJ1-4|TRBV28
TGTGCCAGCAGCCTCGGGACAGCGGATGAAAAACTGTTTTTT
CASSLGTADEKLFF
>NA|NA|TRBJ1-2|TRBV20-1
TGCAGTGCTAAGGGGCCCTATGGCTACACCTTC
CSAKGPYGYTF
>NA|TRBD2|TRBJ2-3|TRBV11-2
TGTGCCAGCAGCTCAGGACTAGCGGGGGCAGATACGCAGTATTTT
CASSSGLAGADTQYF
>NA|NA|TRBJ1-5|TRBV12-3/TRBV12-4
TGTGCCAGCAGTTCAGACAGAGAGCCCCAGCATTTT
CASSSDREPQHF
>once|NA|TRBJ1-4|TRBV9
TGTGCCAGCAGCGTAGACCAGGGAATGGTAATTGGTGAAAAACTGTTTTTT
CASSVDQGMVIGEKLFF
>NA|TRBD1|TRBJ1-1|TRBV5-1
TGCGCCAGCAGCTTTACCGGGACAGGGAGTACTGAAGCTTTCTTT
CASSFTGTGSTEAFF
>once|NA|TRBJ2-5|TRBV19
TGTGCCAGTACCCAGGGTTTGGGTAGCGGAGTGCACCAAGAGACCCAGTACTTC
CASTQGLGSGVHQETQYF
>NA|NA|TRBJ1-1|TRBV7-2
TGTGCCAGCAGCCAGGGCGCACAGTACACTGAAGCTTTCTTT
CASSQGAQYTEAFF
>NA|NA|TRBJ1-2|TRBV29-1
TGCAGCGTTTCGACAGCGCCGACGTTGAACTATGGCTACACCTTC
CSVSTAPTLNYGYTF
>NA|NA|TRBJ1-4|TRBV3-1/TRBV3-2
TGTGCCAGCAGCCAGCAGGCTTTCGATGAAAAACTGTTTTTT
CASSQQAFDEKLFF
>NA|NA|TRBJ1-6|TRBV2
TGTGCCAGCACCTGGACTCAGGTTTTCGATAATTCACCCCTCCACTTT
CASTWTQVFDNSPLHF
>few|TRBD1|TRBJ1-3|TRBV9
TGTGCCAGCAGCGTCGGGACAGGCTTCTCTGGAAACACCATATATTTT
CASSVGTGFSGNTIYF